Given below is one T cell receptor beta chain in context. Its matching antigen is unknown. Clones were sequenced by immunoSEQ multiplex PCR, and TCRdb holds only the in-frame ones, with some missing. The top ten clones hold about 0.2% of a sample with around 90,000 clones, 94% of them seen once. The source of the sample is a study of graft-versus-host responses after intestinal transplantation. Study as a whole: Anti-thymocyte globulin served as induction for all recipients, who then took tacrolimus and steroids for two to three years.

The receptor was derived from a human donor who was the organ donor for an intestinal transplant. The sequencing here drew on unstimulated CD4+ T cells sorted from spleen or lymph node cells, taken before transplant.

The CDR3, as DNA: TGTGCCAGCAGCTTGCGGCAGGGTAAAAATGAAAAACTGTTTTTT. It translates to CASSLRQGKNEKLFF. The gene calls are TRBV7-9 and TRBJ1-4; possibly TRBD1 for D (5 bases). Germline CDR1 SEHNR, CDR2 FQNEAQ (reference sequence). There are 15 residues in the CDR3. V lost 3 bases to trimming and J lost 5 bases, with 13 bases between them.